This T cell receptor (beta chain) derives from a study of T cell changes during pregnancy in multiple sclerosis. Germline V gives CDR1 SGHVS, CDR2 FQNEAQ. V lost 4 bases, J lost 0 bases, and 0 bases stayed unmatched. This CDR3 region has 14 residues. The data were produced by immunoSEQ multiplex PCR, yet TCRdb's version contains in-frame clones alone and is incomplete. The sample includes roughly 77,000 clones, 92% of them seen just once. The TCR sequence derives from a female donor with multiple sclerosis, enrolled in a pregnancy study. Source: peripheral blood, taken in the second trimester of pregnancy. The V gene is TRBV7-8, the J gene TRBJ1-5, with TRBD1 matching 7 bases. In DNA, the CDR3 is TGTGCCAGCAGCTACAGGGGTAGCAATCAGCCCCAGCATTTT. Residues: CASSYRGSNQPQHF.